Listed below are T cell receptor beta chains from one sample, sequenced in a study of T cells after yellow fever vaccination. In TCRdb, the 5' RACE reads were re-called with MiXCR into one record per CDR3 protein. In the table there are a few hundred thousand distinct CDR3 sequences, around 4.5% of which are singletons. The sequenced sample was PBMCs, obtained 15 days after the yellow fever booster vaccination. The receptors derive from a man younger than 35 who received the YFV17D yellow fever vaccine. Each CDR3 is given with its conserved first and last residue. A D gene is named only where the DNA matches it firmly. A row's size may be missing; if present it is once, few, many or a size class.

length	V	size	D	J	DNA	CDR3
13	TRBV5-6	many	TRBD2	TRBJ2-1	TGTGCCAGCAGCTTGTTTCGGGGGGTTGAGCAGTTCTTC	CASSLFRGVEQFF
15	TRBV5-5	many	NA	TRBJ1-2	TGTGCCAGCAGCTTGCCACAGGTGGGGGAATATGGCTACACCTTC	CASSLPQVGEYGYTF
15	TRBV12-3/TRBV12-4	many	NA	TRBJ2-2	TGTGCCAGCAGTTTTGAGGGGCGGTCAACCGGGGAGCTGTTTTTT	CASSFEGRSTGELFF
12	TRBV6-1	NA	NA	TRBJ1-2	TGTGCCAGCGACGGGGGGGCCGGTGGCTACACCTTC	CASDGGAGGYTF
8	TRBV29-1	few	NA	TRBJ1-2	TGCACAGGGAATGGCTACACCTTC	CTGNGYTF
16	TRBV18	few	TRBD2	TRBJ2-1	TGTGCCAGCTCACCACCCCAGTGGCGGGGGGGCAATGAGCAGTTCTTC	CASSPPQWRGGNEQFF
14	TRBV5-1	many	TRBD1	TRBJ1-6	TGCGCCAGCGCGCCGGGACAGATAAATTCACCCCTCCACTTT	CASAPGQINSPLHF
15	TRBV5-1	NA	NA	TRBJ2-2	TGCGCCAGCAGCACCGACAGCCCGAACACCGGGGAGCTGTTTTTT	CASSTDSPNTGELFF
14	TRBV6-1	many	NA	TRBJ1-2	TGTGCCAGCAGTGAAGCACGGGGTACCTATGGCTACACCTTC	CASSEARGTYGYTF
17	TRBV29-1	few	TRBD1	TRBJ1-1	TGCAGCGTCGCTAGAGGGACAGGGTCGTTAAGTCGCACTGAAGCTTTCTTT	CSVARGTGSLSRTEAFF
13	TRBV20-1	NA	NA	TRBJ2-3	TGCAGTGGCCGCGGCGGGATACGAGATACGCAGTATTTT	CSGRGGIRDTQYF
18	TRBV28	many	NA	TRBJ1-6	TGTGCCAGCAGTTTAGATCTGGGTTTGAGCTCCTATAATTCACCCCTCCACTTT	CASSLDLGLSSYNSPLHF
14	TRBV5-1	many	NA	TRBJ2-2	TGCGCCAGCAGCGTCACTGCGAACACCGGGGAGCTGTTTTTT	CASSVTANTGELFF
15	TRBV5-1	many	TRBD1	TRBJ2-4	TGCGCCAGCAGCCAGCTTACAGGGGCTGGGGACATTCAGTACTTC	CASSQLTGAGDIQYF
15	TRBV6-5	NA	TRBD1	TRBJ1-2	TGTGCCAGCAGTAAACCGACAGGGCTTAACTATGGCTACACCTTC	CASSKPTGLNYGYTF
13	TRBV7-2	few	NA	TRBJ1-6	TGTGCCAGCAGCTTCGCCCCGTTGTCACCCCTCCACTTT	CASSFAPLSPLHF
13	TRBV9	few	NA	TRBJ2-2	TGTGCCAGCGGGAGCGCGAACACCGGGGAGCTGTTTTTT	CASGSANTGELFF
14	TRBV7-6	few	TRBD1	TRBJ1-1	TGTGCCAGCAGTCTCGGGGGGGACAGCACTGAAGCTTTCTTT	CASSLGGDSTEAFF
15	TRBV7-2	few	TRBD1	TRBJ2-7	TGTGCCAGCAGCTTACCCACAGGGGCCTCCTACGAGCAGTACTTC	CASSLPTGASYEQYF
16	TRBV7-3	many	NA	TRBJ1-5	TGTGCCAGCAGCTTAAGCGGCAGGTATAGCAATCAGCCCCAGCATTTT	CASSLSGRYSNQPQHF
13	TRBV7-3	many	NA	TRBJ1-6	TGTGCCAGCAGCTTAAACTGGCTTTCACCCCTCCACTTT	CASSLNWLSPLHF
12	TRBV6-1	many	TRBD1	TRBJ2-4	TGTGCTATACAGGGGGGCAAAAACATTCAGTACTTC	CAIQGGKNIQYF
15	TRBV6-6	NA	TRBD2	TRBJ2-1	TGTGCCAGCAGTTTTCCTAGCGGGGGGGCCGATGAGCAGTTCTTC	CASSFPSGGADEQFF
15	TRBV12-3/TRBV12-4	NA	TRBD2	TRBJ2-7	TGTGCCAGCAGTTTGGAGGGACTAGCGGGGACCAGGCAGTACTTC	CASSLEGLAGTRQYF
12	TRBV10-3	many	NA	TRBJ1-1	TGTGCCATCAGTGAGTCTTTCACTGAAGCTTTCTTT	CAISESFTEAFF
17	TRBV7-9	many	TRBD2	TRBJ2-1	TGTGCCAGCACCATTAGACGGCCAGCGGGGGGACGAGGGGAGCAGTTCTTC	CASTIRRPAGGRGEQFF
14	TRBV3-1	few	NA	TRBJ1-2	TGTGCCAGCAGCCAAGATTTGCGGAACTATGGCTACACCTTC	CASSQDLRNYGYTF
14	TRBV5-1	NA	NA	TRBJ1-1	TGCGCCAGCAGCTTGGCTGCGGATAACACTGAAGCTTTCTTT	CASSLAADNTEAFF
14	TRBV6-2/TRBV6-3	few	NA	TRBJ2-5	TGTGCCAGCAGCTATGGGTGGAGGCAAGAGACCCAGTACTTC	CASSYGWRQETQYF
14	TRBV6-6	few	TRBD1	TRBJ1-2	TGTGCCAGCAGTTACTCGACAGGGGTCTATGGCTACACCTTC	CASSYSTGVYGYTF
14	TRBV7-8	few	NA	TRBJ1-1	TGTGCCAGCAGGAGGAGGGGGATGAACACTGAAGCTTTCTTT	CASRRRGMNTEAFF
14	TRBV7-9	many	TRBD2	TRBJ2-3	TGTGCCACCCCGACTAGCGGAAGCACAGATACGCAGTATTTT	CATPTSGSTDTQYF
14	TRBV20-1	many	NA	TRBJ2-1	TGCAGTGCTTCACTCCGGGACACGTACAATGAGCAGTTCTTC	CSASLRDTYNEQFF
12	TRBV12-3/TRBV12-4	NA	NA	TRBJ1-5	TGTGCCAGTCAATGGGGAAGTCAGCCCCAGCATTTT	CASQWGSQPQHF
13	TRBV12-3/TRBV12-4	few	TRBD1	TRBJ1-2	TGTGCCAGCAGAACTAGACAGGGGGGTGGCTACACCTTC	CASRTRQGGGYTF
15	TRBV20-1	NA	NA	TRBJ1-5	TGCAGTGCTGTCAAGACAGCATATAGCAATCAGCCCCAGCATTTT	CSAVKTAYSNQPQHF
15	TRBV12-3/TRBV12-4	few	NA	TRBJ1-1	TGTGCCAGCAGTCTTACAACAGGGTTTGACACTGAAGCTTTCTTT	CASSLTTGFDTEAFF
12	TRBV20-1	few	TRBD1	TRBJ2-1	TGCAGTGCTGGTGACAGGGCAAATGAGCAGTTCTTC	CSAGDRANEQFF
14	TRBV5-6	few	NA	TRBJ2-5	TGTGCCAGCAGCCTTGTGGGGGGTGAGGAGACCCAGTACTTC	CASSLVGGEETQYF
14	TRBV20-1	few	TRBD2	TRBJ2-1	TGCAGTGCTTTTAGGCGGGGGGCGTACAATGAGCAGTTCTTC	CSAFRRGAYNEQFF
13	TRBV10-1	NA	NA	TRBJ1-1	TGCGCCAGCAAAGAACAGCCCAACACTGAAGCTTTCTTT	CASKEQPNTEAFF
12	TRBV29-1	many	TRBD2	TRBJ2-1	TGCAGCGTTGAGACTAGCCTCAATGAGCAGTTCTTC	CSVETSLNEQFF
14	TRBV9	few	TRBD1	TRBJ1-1	TGTGCCAGCAGCGCGGACAGGGGCAACACTGAAGCTTTCTTT	CASSADRGNTEAFF
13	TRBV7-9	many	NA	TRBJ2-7	TGTGCCAGCAGGGGGTATAGCTCCTACGAGCAGTACTTC	CASRGYSSYEQYF
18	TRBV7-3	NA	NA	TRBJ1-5	TGTGCCAGCAGCTTAATCGTAGTCGGAACCGTGATGAATCAGCCCCAGCATTTT	CASSLIVVGTVMNQPQHF
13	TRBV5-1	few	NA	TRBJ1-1	TGCGCCAGCAGCCCAAATCAGGGTGGTGGGGCTTTCTTT	CASSPNQGGGAFF
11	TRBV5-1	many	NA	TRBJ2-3	TGCGCCAGCAGCTTGGAGGATACGCAGTATTTT	CASSLEDTQYF
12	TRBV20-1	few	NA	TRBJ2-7	TGCAGTGCTAGACTATGGACGGGGGAGCAGTACTTC	CSARLWTGEQYF
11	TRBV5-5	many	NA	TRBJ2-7	TGTGCCAGCAGCACAGGGTTCGTAGAGTACTTC	CASSTGFVEYF
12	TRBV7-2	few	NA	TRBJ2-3	TGTGCCAGCAGCGAGAACGGAGATACGCAGTATTTT	CASSENGDTQYF
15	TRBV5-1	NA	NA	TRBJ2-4	TGCGCCAGCAGCTTTCGTCTTCCAGCCAAAAACATTCAGTACTTC	CASSFRLPAKNIQYF
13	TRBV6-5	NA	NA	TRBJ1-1	TGTGCCAGCAGGGGGGGGGGGCACACTGAAGCTTTCTTT	CASRGGGHTEAFF
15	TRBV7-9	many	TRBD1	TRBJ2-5	TGTGCCAGCAGCTTATGGGACAGGGGCCAAGAGACCCAGTACTTC	CASSLWDRGQETQYF
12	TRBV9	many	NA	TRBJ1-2	TGTGCCAGCAGCGTCTACAGCTATGGCTACACCTTC	CASSVYSYGYTF
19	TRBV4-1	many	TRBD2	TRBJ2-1	TGCGCCAGCAGCCAAGTGGGCCTAGCGGGGGCTTGGTCCTACAATGAGCAGTTCTTC	CASSQVGLAGAWSYNEQFF
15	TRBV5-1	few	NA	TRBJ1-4	TGCGCCAGCAGCTTCTCCGGGCCCCAAGGGGAAAAACTGTTTTTT	CASSFSGPQGEKLFF
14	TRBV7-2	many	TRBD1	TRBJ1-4	TGTGCCAGCAGCCCTCCGGGACAGACCGAAAAACTGTTTTTT	CASSPPGQTEKLFF
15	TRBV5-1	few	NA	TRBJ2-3	TGCGCCAGCAGCTTCCGGCGGGGCCAGACAGATACGCAGTATTTT	CASSFRRGQTDTQYF
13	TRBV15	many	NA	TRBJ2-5	TGTGCCACCAGCAGAACAGGGAAAGAGACCCAGTACTTC	CATSRTGKETQYF
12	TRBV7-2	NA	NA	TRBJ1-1	TGTGCCAGCAGCTCCGTCAGGGCGGGAGCTTTCTTT	CASSSVRAGAFF